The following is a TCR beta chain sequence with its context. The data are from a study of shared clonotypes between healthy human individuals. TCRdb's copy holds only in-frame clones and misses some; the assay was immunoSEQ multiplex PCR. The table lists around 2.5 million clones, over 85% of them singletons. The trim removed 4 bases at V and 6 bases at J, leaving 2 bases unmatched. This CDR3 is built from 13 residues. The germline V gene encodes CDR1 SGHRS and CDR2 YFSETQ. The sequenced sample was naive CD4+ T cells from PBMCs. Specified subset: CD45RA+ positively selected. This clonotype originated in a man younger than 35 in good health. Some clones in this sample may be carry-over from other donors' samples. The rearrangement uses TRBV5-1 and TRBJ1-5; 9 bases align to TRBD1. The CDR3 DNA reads TGCGCCAGCAGCCGACAGGGGGGTCAGCCCCAGCATTTT. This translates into CASSRQGGQPQHF.